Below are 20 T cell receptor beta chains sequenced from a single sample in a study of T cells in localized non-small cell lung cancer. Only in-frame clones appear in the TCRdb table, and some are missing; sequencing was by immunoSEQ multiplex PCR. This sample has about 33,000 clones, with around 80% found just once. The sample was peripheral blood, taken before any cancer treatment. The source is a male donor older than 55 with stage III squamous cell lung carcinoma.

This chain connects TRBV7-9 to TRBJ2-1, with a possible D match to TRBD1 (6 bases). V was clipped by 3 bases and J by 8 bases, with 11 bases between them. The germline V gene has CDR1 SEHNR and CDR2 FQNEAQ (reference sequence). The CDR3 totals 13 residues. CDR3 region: CASSLNRDDEQFF. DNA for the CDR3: TGTGCCAGCAGCTTGAACAGGGACGATGAGCAGTTCTTC.

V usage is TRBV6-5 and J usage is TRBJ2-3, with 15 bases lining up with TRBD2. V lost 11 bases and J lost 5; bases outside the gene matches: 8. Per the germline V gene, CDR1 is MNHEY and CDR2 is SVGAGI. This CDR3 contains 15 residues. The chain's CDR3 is CACGLAGGLGDTQYF. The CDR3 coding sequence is TGTGCCTGCGGACTAGCGGGGGGGCTAGGAGATACGCAGTATTTT.

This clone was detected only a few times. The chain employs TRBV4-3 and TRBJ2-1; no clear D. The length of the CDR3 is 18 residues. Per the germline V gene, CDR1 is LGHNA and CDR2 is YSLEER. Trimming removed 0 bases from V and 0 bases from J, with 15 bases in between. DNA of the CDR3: TGCGCCAGCAGCCAAGATGTCCGTGCTGCTAGCTCCTACAATGAGCAGTTCTTC. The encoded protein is CASSQDVRAASSYNEQFF.

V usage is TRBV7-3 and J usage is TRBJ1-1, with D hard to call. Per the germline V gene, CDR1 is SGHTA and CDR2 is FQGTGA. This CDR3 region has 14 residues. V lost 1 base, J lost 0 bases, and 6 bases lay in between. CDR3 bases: TGTGCCAGCAGCTTAAGTTCCGTGAACACTGAAGCTTTCTTT. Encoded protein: CASSLSSVNTEAFF.

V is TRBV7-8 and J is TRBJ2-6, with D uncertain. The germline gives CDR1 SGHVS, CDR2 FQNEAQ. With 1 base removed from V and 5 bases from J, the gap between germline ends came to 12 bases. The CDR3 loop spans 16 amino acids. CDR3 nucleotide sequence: TGTGCCAGCAGCTTAGTTGACGCCGCGTGGGCCAACGTCCTGACTTTC. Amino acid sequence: CASSLVDAAWANVLTF.

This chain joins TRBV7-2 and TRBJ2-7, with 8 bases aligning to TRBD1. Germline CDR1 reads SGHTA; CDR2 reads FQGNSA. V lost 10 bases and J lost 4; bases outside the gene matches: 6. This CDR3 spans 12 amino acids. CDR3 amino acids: CAIRTGTYEQYF. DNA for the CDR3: TGTGCCATTCGGACAGGGACTTACGAGCAGTACTTC.

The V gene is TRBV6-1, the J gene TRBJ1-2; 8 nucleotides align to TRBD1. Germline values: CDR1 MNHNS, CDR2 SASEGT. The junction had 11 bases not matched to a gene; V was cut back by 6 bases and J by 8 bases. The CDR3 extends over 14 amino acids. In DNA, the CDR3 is TGTGCCAGCAGGGGGACGGACAGGGCGTTCGGCTACACCTTC. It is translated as CASRGTDRAFGYTF.

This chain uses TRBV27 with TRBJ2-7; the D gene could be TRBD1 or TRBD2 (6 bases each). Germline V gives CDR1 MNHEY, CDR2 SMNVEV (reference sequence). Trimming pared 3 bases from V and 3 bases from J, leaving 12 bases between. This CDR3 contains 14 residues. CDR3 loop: CASSLSGGLYEQYF. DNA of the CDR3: TGTGCCAGCAGTTTGAGTGGGGGGCTCTACGAGCAGTACTTC.

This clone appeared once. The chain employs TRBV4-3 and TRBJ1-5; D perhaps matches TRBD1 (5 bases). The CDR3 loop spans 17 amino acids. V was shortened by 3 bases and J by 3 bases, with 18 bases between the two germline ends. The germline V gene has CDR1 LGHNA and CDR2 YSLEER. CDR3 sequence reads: CASSQVWTGENNQPQHF. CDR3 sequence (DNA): TGCGCCAGCAGCCAGGTATGGACGGGGGAGAACAATCAGCCCCAGCATTTT.

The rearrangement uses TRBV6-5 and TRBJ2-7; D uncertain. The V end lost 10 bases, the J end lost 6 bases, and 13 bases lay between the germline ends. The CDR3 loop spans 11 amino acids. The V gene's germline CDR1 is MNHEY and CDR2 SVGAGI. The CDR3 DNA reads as TGTGCCATCTCGAAAGGGCGCGAGCAGTACTTC. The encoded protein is CAISKGREQYF.

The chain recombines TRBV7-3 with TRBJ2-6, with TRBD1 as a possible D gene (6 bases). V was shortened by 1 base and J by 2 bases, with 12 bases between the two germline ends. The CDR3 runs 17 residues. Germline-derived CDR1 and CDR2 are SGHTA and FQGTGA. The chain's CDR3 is CASSLIGGVPGANVLTF. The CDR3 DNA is TGTGCCAGCAGCTTAATAGGGGGAGTCCCTGGGGCCAACGTCCTGACTTTC.

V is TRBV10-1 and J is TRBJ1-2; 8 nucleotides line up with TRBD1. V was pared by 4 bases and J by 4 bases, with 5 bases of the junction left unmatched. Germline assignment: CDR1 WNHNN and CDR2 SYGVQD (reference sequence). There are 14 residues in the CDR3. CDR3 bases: TGCGCCAGCAGTGGCAGGGGGCGAGCCTATGGCTACACCTTC. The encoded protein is CASSGRGRAYGYTF.

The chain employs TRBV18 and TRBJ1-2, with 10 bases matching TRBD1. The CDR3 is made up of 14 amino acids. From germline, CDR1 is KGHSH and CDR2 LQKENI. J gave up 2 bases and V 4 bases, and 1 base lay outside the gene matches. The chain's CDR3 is CASSRGQGNYGYTF. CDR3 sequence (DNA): TGTGCCAGCTCACGGGGACAGGGGAACTATGGCTACACCTTC.

CDR3 in DNA: TGTGCCAGCAGCTTAATTCATACAGGCGCGCTTGAAAAACTGTTTTTT. Encoded protein: CASSLIHTGALEKLFF. This sequence joins TRBV7-2 and TRBJ1-4; maybe TRBD1 (5 bases). Looked up from germline, CDR1 is SGHTA and CDR2 is FQGNSA. The CDR3 consists of 16 residues. The ends were cut back, 2 bases at V and 7 bases at J, with 17 bases in the middle.

The CDR3 DNA sequence: TGTGCCAGCAGCTTAGGCCTAGCGGGAGTCTGGGTTGAGCAGTACTTC. This gives the protein CASSLGLAGVWVEQYF. This chain connects TRBV7-2 to TRBJ2-7; 10 positions match TRBD2. Germline V gene sequence: CDR1 SGHTA, CDR2 FQGNSA. This CDR3 contains 16 residues. V lost 1 base to trimming and J lost 7 bases; unmatched junction nucleotides: 10.

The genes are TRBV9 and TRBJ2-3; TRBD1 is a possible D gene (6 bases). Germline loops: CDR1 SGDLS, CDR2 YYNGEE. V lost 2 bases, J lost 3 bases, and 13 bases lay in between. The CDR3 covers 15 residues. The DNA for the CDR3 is TGTGCCAGCAGCGTGGCAGAGGGGGTTACAGATACGCAGTATTTT. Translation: CASSVAEGVTDTQYF.

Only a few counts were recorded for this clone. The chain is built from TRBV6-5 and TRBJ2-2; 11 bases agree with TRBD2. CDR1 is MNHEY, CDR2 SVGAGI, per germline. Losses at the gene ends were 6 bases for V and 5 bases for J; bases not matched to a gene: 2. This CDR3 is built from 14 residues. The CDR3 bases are TGTGCCAGCAGCTGGACTAGCGGGACCGGGGAGCTGTTTTTT. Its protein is CASSWTSGTGELFF.

The CDR3 DNA follows: TGTGCCAGCAGCCCCGACACTAACTATGGCTACACCTTC. Protein: CASSPDTNYGYTF. J is TRBJ1-2 and V is TRBV2; D call uncertain. V lost 6 bases to trimming and J lost 0 bases, with 8 bases between them. Germline V gene sequence: CDR1 SNHLY, CDR2 FYNNEI. The CDR3 sequence is 13 residues long. The full variable domain, with the rest looked up from reference TRBV2 and TRBJ1-2, is EPEVTQTPSHQVTQMGQEVILRCVPISNHLYFYWYRQILGQKVEFLVSFYNNEISEKSEIFDDQFSVERPDGSNFTLKIRSTKLEDSAMYFCASSPDTNYGYTFGSGTRLTVV.

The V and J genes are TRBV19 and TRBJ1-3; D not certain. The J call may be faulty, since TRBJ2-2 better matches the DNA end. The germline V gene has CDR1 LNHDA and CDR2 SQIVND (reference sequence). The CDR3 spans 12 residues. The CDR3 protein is CASSPSFGELFF. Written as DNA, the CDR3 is TGTGCCAGTAGTCCATCATTCGGGGAGCTGTTTTTT.

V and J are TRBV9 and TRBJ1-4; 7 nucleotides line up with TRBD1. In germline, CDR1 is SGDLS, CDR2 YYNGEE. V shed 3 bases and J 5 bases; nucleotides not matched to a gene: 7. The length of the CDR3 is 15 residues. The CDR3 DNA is TGTGCCAGCAGCGACAGGGGTCTGTCGAATGAAAAACTGTTTTTT. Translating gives CASSDRGLSNEKLFF. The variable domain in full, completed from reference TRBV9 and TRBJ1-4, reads DSGVTQTPKHLITATGQRVTLRCSPRSGDLSVYWYQQSLDQGLQFLIQYYNGEERAKGNILERFSAQQFPDLHSELNLSSLELGDSALYFCASSDRGLSNEKLFFGSGTQLSVL.